These T cell receptor beta chains were read from a single sample in a study of blood T cell repertoires in COVID-19. The protocol was immunoSEQ multiplex PCR, while the TCRdb copy is restricted to in-frame clones and leaves out a portion. The sample consists of under 300,000 clones, approximately 85% of them appearing once. The specimen sequenced was PBMCs or T cells enriched from blood (not recorded which). The source of these receptors is a woman between 50 and 59 years old who had recovered from COVID-19. The CDR3 runs from the conserved cysteine through the conserved F or W. The D gene is left open where the match is weak. Not all rows give a size; the values are once, few, many and, for expanded clones, a class.

size: -
D: -
V: TRBV10-1
J: TRBJ2-7
DNA: TGCGCCAGCAGTGAGTCGAAATCTCTGCGTTCCTACGAGCAGTACTTC
CDR3: CASSESKSLRSYEQYF

size: few
D: -
V: TRBV5-1
J: TRBJ1-5
DNA: TGCGCCAGCAGCCCGACGATGGGGGGTAAACAGCCCCAGCATTTT
CDR3: CASSPTMGGKQPQHF

size: -
D: -
V: TRBV5-1
J: TRBJ1-1
DNA: TGCGCCAGCAGCCTCGGGGTTAACACTGAAGCTTTCTTT
CDR3: CASSLGVNTEAFF

size: few
D: TRBD1
V: TRBV18
J: TRBJ1-5
DNA: TGTGCCAGCTCCCCTCCGGACAGGGCTTCTCAGCCCCAGCATTTT
CDR3: CASSPPDRASQPQHF

size: -
D: TRBD2
V: TRBV3-1/TRBV3-2
J: TRBJ2-1
DNA: TGTGCCAGCAGCCTTCATAGATTCAGCGGGAGGGCCGATGAGCAGTTCTTC
CDR3: CASSLHRFSGRADEQFF

size: -
D: -
V: TRBV5-4
J: TRBJ1-1
DNA: TGTGCCAGCAGCTTGAGGTCCGGGGACACTGAAGCTTTCTTT
CDR3: CASSLRSGDTEAFF

size: -
D: -
V: TRBV7-6
J: TRBJ1-4
DNA: TGTGCCAGCAGCCCAACAGTTGCAACTAATGAAAAACTGTTTTTT
CDR3: CASSPTVATNEKLFF

size: -
D: -
V: TRBV27
J: TRBJ1-1
DNA: TGTGCCAGCAGGCGTACAGGGCTCACGAACACTGAAGCTTTCTTT
CDR3: CASRRTGLTNTEAFF

size: -
D: -
V: TRBV16
J: TRBJ1-2
DNA: TGTGCCAGCAGCCACCTACAGGGCTATGGCTACACCTTC
CDR3: CASSHLQGYGYTF

size: -
D: TRBD1
V: TRBV11-3
J: TRBJ1-1
DNA: TGTGCCAGCAGCTCCGGACAGGGGAGGGGGGACACTGAAGCTTTCTTT
CDR3: CASSSGQGRGDTEAFF

size: -
D: TRBD1
V: TRBV7-9
J: TRBJ2-7
DNA: TGTGCCAGCAGCGTCGGGACAGGGGTCTACGAGCAGTACTTC
CDR3: CASSVGTGVYEQYF

size: -
D: TRBD2
V: TRBV7-6
J: TRBJ2-7
DNA: TGTGCCAGCAGCGCGGGGGGCTACGAGCAGTACTTC
CDR3: CASSAGGYEQYF

size: -
D: -
V: TRBV11-2
J: TRBJ2-7
DNA: TGTGCCAGCAGCCCCTACGGACGGGAAAACGAGCAGTACTTC
CDR3: CASSPYGRENEQYF

size: few
D: -
V: TRBV10-2
J: TRBJ2-5
DNA: TGCGCCAGCAGTGATCTGGTTGCGGCGGCCCAAGAGACCCAGTACTTC
CDR3: CASSDLVAAAQETQYF

size: once
D: TRBD1
V: TRBV5-1
J: TRBJ1-4
DNA: TGCGCCAGCAGGGAAGGGACAGACGGAAAACTGTTTTTT
CDR3: CASREGTDGKLFF

size: -
D: TRBD1
V: TRBV5-6
J: TRBJ1-6
DNA: TGTGCCAGCAGCTCCCCGGGACAGAAAAATTCACCCCTCCACTTT
CDR3: CASSSPGQKNSPLHF

size: -
D: -
V: TRBV3-1/TRBV3-2
J: TRBJ1-1
DNA: TGTGCCAGCAGCCAAGAAGGCAGGGGGAACACTGAAGCTTTCTTT
CDR3: CASSQEGRGNTEAFF

size: -
D: TRBD2
V: TRBV28
J: TRBJ2-7
DNA: TGTGCCAGCAGTAGGCTAGCGGGAGTTGGCGAGCAGTACTTC
CDR3: CASSRLAGVGEQYF

size: -
D: -
V: TRBV2
J: TRBJ1-2
DNA: TGTGCCAGCAGTGCCGACAGCAACTATGGCTACACCTTC
CDR3: CASSADSNYGYTF

size: -
D: -
V: TRBV15
J: TRBJ2-7
DNA: TGTGCCACCAGCAGAGCAACTAATCCCAACTACGAGCAGTACTTC
CDR3: CATSRATNPNYEQYF

size: -
D: TRBD1
V: TRBV28
J: TRBJ2-7
DNA: TGTGCCAGCAGTATCTCCGGGACAGATACCTACGAGCAGTACTTC
CDR3: CASSISGTDTYEQYF

size: -
D: -
V: TRBV10-2
J: TRBJ1-2
DNA: TGCGCCAGCAGCCAGACCTCTCAGACAAGGGGGGGCTATGGCTACACCTTC
CDR3: CASSQTSQTRGGYGYTF

size: -
D: TRBD2
V: TRBV5-1
J: TRBJ2-2
DNA: TGCGCCAGCAGCTCCTCTAGCGGGAGTATTGCCGGGGAGCTGTTTTTT
CDR3: CASSSSSGSIAGELFF

size: -
D: -
V: TRBV6-5
J: TRBJ2-5
DNA: TGTGCCAGCAGTTACATAGGGGGTCAAGAGACCCAGTACTTC
CDR3: CASSYIGGQETQYF

size: few
D: -
V: TRBV6-5
J: TRBJ1-1
DNA: TGTGCCAGCCGGGGGGGTTGGGGAATGAACACTGAAGCTTTCTTT
CDR3: CASRGGWGMNTEAFF

size: few
D: -
V: TRBV2
J: TRBJ1-1
DNA: TGTGCCAGCAAATTTGGCCCCAGATTGAACACTGAAGCTTTCTTT
CDR3: CASKFGPRLNTEAFF

size: -
D: -
V: TRBV10-3
J: TRBJ2-7
DNA: TGTGCCATCAGTGAACAGGATACCAGCTACGAGCAGTACTTC
CDR3: CAISEQDTSYEQYF

size: -
D: -
V: TRBV10-3
J: TRBJ2-1
DNA: TGTGCCATCAGTGGGCACAATGAGCAGTTCTTC
CDR3: CAISGHNEQFF

size: -
D: TRBD1
V: TRBV5-1
J: TRBJ1-1
DNA: TGCGCCAGCAGCTTGACCGGGACAGGGGCCACTGAAGCTTTCTTT
CDR3: CASSLTGTGATEAFF

size: -
D: -
V: TRBV2
J: TRBJ2-1
DNA: TGTGCCAGCAGTGTCTCGAGCTCCTACAATGAGCAGTTCTTC
CDR3: CASSVSSSYNEQFF

size: -
D: -
V: TRBV11-3
J: TRBJ2-1
DNA: TGTGCCAGCAGCTTAGTTGGTACAGCTTACAATGAGCAGTTCTTC
CDR3: CASSLVGTAYNEQFF

size: -
D: -
V: TRBV6-1
J: TRBJ2-7
DNA: TGTGCCAGCAGTGAGTGGGCAGGGGTTCTCGAGCAGTACTTC
CDR3: CASSEWAGVLEQYF

size: -
D: -
V: TRBV7-9
J: TRBJ1-3
DNA: TGTGCCAGCAGCTCGCAGGGAAACACCATATATTTT
CDR3: CASSSQGNTIYF

size: -
D: -
V: TRBV5-5
J: TRBJ2-3
DNA: TGTGCCAGCAGCCGGTACGGGGATACGCAGTATTTT
CDR3: CASSRYGDTQYF

size: -
D: TRBD2
V: TRBV7-6
J: TRBJ2-5
DNA: TGTGCCAGCGTGAGGATAGCGGGAAGGGGAGAGACCCAGTACTTC
CDR3: CASVRIAGRGETQYF

size: -
D: TRBD1
V: TRBV2
J: TRBJ1-1
DNA: TGTGCCAGCAGTAGGGGTGGTCAGGGGGAAACTGAAGCTTTCTTT
CDR3: CASSRGGQGETEAFF

size: -
D: TRBD1
V: TRBV6-5
J: TRBJ1-1
DNA: TGTGCCAGCAGTTTCAAACCGACAGGGTACACTGAAGCTTTCTTT
CDR3: CASSFKPTGYTEAFF

size: few
D: TRBD1
V: TRBV15
J: TRBJ2-7
DNA: TGTGCCACCAGCAGTGCTGACAGGGCGGGCTCCTACGAGCAGTACTTC
CDR3: CATSSADRAGSYEQYF

size: -
D: -
V: TRBV10-3
J: TRBJ1-2
DNA: TGTGCCACCAGTTCCAGGGGAGGGAACTATGGCTACACCTTC
CDR3: CATSSRGGNYGYTF

size: few
D: -
V: TRBV7-9
J: TRBJ1-1
DNA: TGTGCCAGCAGCTTAGAGGGGTTCACTGAAGCTTTCTTT
CDR3: CASSLEGFTEAFF

size: few
D: -
V: TRBV11-2
J: TRBJ1-2
DNA: TGTGCCAGCAGCTTATTCCCAGGCGATGGCTACACCTTC
CDR3: CASSLFPGDGYTF

size: many
D: -
V: TRBV20-1
J: TRBJ2-7
DNA: TGCAGTGCTAGCCAAGTGAGTGAGCAGTACTTC
CDR3: CSASQVSEQYF

size: few
D: -
V: TRBV5-1
J: TRBJ2-2
DNA: TGCGCCAGCAGCGCTCAGGGTTTTTCCGGGGAGCTGTTTTTT
CDR3: CASSAQGFSGELFF

size: once
D: -
V: TRBV6-2/TRBV6-3
J: TRBJ2-4
DNA: TGTGCCAGCAGTTACTCCTCAAACATTCAGTACTTC
CDR3: CASSYSSNIQYF

size: -
D: -
V: TRBV18
J: TRBJ2-7
DNA: TGTGCCAGCTCACCTCAGGAGGGTTTTGAGCAGTACTTC
CDR3: CASSPQEGFEQYF

size: -
D: -
V: TRBV5-5
J: TRBJ1-4
DNA: TGTGCCAGCATCCTAAGGCTAGGGGCAGGGGCAGAAAAACTGTTTTTT
CDR3: CASILRLGAGAEKLFF

size: -
D: TRBD1
V: TRBV7-2
J: TRBJ1-2
DNA: TGTGCCAGCAGCTTATATCAGGGCAGGGGGCAAAATGGCTACACCTTC
CDR3: CASSLYQGRGQNGYTF

size: -
D: TRBD1
V: TRBV5-8
J: TRBJ2-5
DNA: TGTGCCAGCAGCTTGGGTCAGGGGGTTTTCCAAGAGACCCAGTACTTC
CDR3: CASSLGQGVFQETQYF

size: -
D: -
V: TRBV3-1/TRBV3-2
J: TRBJ1-4
DNA: TGTGCCAGCAGCTTAAATACGCTGACTAAACTGTTTTTT
CDR3: CASSLNTLTKLFF

size: few
D: -
V: TRBV27
J: TRBJ2-7
DNA: TGTGCCAGCAGTTTGGGGGCGGGAGATCAGGACGAGCAGTACTTC
CDR3: CASSLGAGDQDEQYF

size: -
D: TRBD2
V: TRBV2
J: TRBJ2-2
DNA: TGTGCCAGCCGTGGGGCTAGCGGGAACACCGGGGAGCTGTTTTTT
CDR3: CASRGASGNTGELFF

size: -
D: -
V: TRBV6-5
J: TRBJ2-7
DNA: TGTGCCACCTTCAGGGGCGACGAGCAGTACTTC
CDR3: CATFRGDEQYF

size: -
D: TRBD1
V: TRBV10-3
J: TRBJ1-1
DNA: TGTGCCCTCAGGGGGCGCGAGAACACTGAAGCTTTCTTT
CDR3: CALRGRENTEAFF

size: few
D: TRBD2
V: TRBV6-4
J: TRBJ2-1
DNA: TGTGCCAGCACCAGAACTAGCGGGGTTATCAGCTCCTACAATGAGCAGTTCTTC
CDR3: CASTRTSGVISSYNEQFF